These 30 T cell receptor beta chains share one sample of origin, sequenced in a study of neoadjuvant anti-PD-1 for oral cavity cancer. Assay: immunoSEQ multiplex PCR; the TCRdb copy retains only in-frame clones and omits some. Here the sample spans over 30,000 clones, approximately 87% being singletons. This sample comprised PBMCs, obtained before nivolumab (anti-PD-1) treatment. The receptors originated from a person aged 40 to 85 with oral cavity squamous cell carcinoma.

This chain links TRBV5-6 with TRBJ2-5; D remains ambiguous. Trimming cost V 4 bases and J 5 bases, with 15 bases left between them. The germline gives CDR1 SGHDT, CDR2 YYEEEE. This CDR3 region has 14 residues. In DNA, the CDR3 is TGTGCCAGCAGCCCCTACCAAGGGAAGGAGACCCAGTACTTC. Protein sequence: CASSPYQGKETQYF.

This chain links TRBV2 with TRBJ2-5; a possible D gene is TRBD1 (6 bases). The CDR3 is 15 residues long. The germline CDR1 and CDR2 sequences are SNHLY and FYNNEI. The V end lost 3 bases, the J end lost 1 base, and 12 bases lay between the germline ends. The CDR3 sequence is CASSESYRVQETQYF. The CDR3 DNA follows: TGTGCCAGCAGTGAGAGTTACAGGGTCCAAGAGACCCAGTACTTC.

The CDR3 DNA reads as TGCGCCAGCAGTGAGTCGGGCAACACCGGGGAGCTGTTTTTT. Its protein is CASSESGNTGELFF. V usage is TRBV10-1 and J usage is TRBJ2-2, with D uncertain. V lost 0 bases to trimming and J lost 2 bases, with 4 bases between them. Germline V gene data show CDR1 as WNHNN and CDR2 as SYGVQD (reference sequence). The CDR3 sequence is 14 residues long.

CDR3 nucleotide sequence: TGTGCCAGCAGCTTAGGTCAATCATCTGAAGCTTTCTTT. Residues: CASSLGQSSEAFF. The V and J genes are TRBV7-7 and TRBJ1-1; no definite D call. V was cut by 1 base and J by 6 bases, with 9 bases left in between. This CDR3 spans 13 amino acids. The germline V gene has CDR1 SSHAT and CDR2 FNYEAQ (reference sequence).

The V and J genes are TRBV7-9 and TRBJ2-1, with a weak D call TRBD1 (6 bases). Germline CDR1 is SEHNR and CDR2 is FQNEAQ (reference sequence). The CDR3 runs 16 residues. V lost 3 bases and J lost 9, with 21 bases in between. This chain's CDR3 is CASSFPQGLGEVEQFF. The CDR3 DNA follows: TGTGCCAGCAGCTTTCCACAGGGTCTGGGGGAAGTTGAGCAGTTCTTC.

This chain joins TRBV7-2 and TRBJ2-7, with D perhaps matching TRBD1 (6 bases). Germline values: CDR1 SGHTA, CDR2 FQGNSA. The CDR3 loop spans 14 amino acids. The V gene lost 4 bases and the J gene lost 2 bases, with 12 bases spanning the gap. The CDR3 nucleotides read TGTGCCAGCAGCTCCGGGACACTCACCTACGAGCAGTACTTC. This encodes CASSSGTLTYEQYF. The entire variable domain, with the rest obtained from reference TRBV7-2 and TRBJ2-7, is as follows: GAGVSQSPSNKVTEKGKDVELRCDPISGHTALYWYRQSLGQGLEFLIYFQGNSAPDKSGLPSDRFSAERTGGSVSTLTIQRTQQEDSAVYLCASSSGTLTYEQYFGPGTRLTVT.

The chain couples TRBV4-1 to TRBJ2-2, with TRBD2 matching 10 bases. J lost 0 bases, V lost 1 base, and 2 bases had no gene match. In germline, CDR1 is MGHRA, CDR2 YSYEKL. The CDR3 is 17 amino acids. The CDR3 is CASSQGGLAANTGELFF. CDR3 DNA: TGCGCCAGCAGCCAAGGAGGACTAGCGGCGAACACCGGGGAGCTGTTTTTT.

V gene TRBV6-1 combines with J gene TRBJ1-6, with a possible D match to TRBD1 (5 bases). CDR3 length: 16 amino acids. Per the germline V gene, CDR1 is MNHNS and CDR2 is SASEGT. V lost 0 bases, J lost 10 bases, and 16 bases lay in between. The CDR3 DNA reads TGTGCCAGCAGTGAAGCGGCGCGGGGGTTTGGATCACCCCTCCACTTT. Translation: CASSEAARGFGSPLHF.

The V call is TRBV2, the J call TRBJ1-1; D is uncertain. There are 11 residues in the CDR3. V was clipped by 0 bases and J by 9 bases, with 5 bases between them. Germline V gives CDR1 SNHLY, CDR2 FYNNEI. The CDR3 sequence: CASSEAIKAFF. DNA of the CDR3: TGTGCCAGCAGTGAAGCGATTAAAGCTTTCTTT.

This clone was detected only once. The gene calls are TRBV4-1 and TRBJ2-1, with D perhaps TRBD1 (6 bases). Germline-derived CDR1 and CDR2 are MGHRA and YSYEKL. V lost 2 bases and J 2 bases, leaving 10 bases between the germline ends. This CDR3 is 15 amino acids long. The CDR3 spells CASSQSGTTYNEQFF. CDR3 DNA: TGCGCCAGCAGCCAATCCGGGACAACCTACAATGAGCAGTTCTTC.

The V gene is TRBV4-2, the J gene TRBJ2-5; D gene ambiguous. Germline CDR1 and CDR2: LGHNA and YNFKEQ. Trimming took 1 base from V and 2 from J, leaving 8 bases between them. CDR3 length: 14 amino acids. CDR3 in DNA: TGTGCCAGCAGCCAAGCTGGATTTCAAGAGACCCAGTACTTC. Residues: CASSQAGFQETQYF.

This chain links TRBV4-3 with TRBJ1-3, with D hard to call. V was clipped by 0 bases and J by 6 bases, with 15 bases between them. The CDR3 extends over 16 amino acids. CDR1 and CDR2 from the germline V gene are LGHNA and YSLEER. This CDR3 reads CASSQDRGSSVNTIYF. For the CDR3, the DNA is TGCGCCAGCAGCCAAGATCGCGGGTCCTCGGTAAACACCATATATTTT.

V usage is TRBV11-2 and J usage is TRBJ1-1; TRBD1 might be the D (5 bases). From germline, CDR1 is SGHAT and CDR2 FQNNGV. The V and J ends lost 4 bases and 4 bases respectively, with 16 bases between them. The CDR3 runs to 15 residues. CDR3 DNA: TGTGCCAGCAGCTCCGGACACGGCGGAGGCACTGAAGCTTTCTTT. This gives the protein CASSSGHGGGTEAFF.

V usage is TRBV5-6 and J usage is TRBJ2-5, with TRBD2 identical over 13 bases. Germline trimming cut 4 bases from V and 5 bases from J; bases unmatched to any gene: 8. The germline V gene encodes CDR1 SGHDT and CDR2 YYEEEE. The CDR3 has 16 amino acids. This chain's CDR3 is CASSPGLAGALETQYF. The CDR3 DNA follows: TGTGCCAGCAGCCCTGGACTAGCGGGAGCTCTGGAGACCCAGTACTTC.

The chain joins TRBV4-3 to TRBJ1-3, with D tentatively TRBD1 (6 bases). Looked up from germline, CDR1 is LGHNA and CDR2 is YSLEER. With 0 bases removed from V and 3 bases from J, the gap between germline ends came to 24 bases. This CDR3 region has 20 residues. CDR3 in DNA: TGCGCCAGCAGCCAAGATTTTGTGGAGCAGGGGAGGTTATTTGGAAACACCATATATTTT. It is translated as CASSQDFVEQGRLFGNTIYF.

The V gene is TRBV11-2, the J gene TRBJ2-2; possible D gene TRBD1, 5 bases. The germline V and J ends were trimmed by 1 base and 9 bases, with 12 bases remaining between them. This CDR3 region has 14 residues. Germline CDR1 and CDR2: SGHAT and FQNNGV. The CDR3 sequence is CASSLGRQSRELFF. In DNA, the CDR3 is TGTGCCAGCAGCTTAGGGAGACAGTCACGGGAGCTGTTTTTT.

This clone was found a few times. At one of its ends the junction is not consistent with the germline gene, which may arise from a read error. The chain links TRBV13 to TRBJ1-4; possible D gene TRBD1, 6 bases. The CDR3 is 14 residues long. Germline V gene lookup returns CDR1 PRHDT and CDR2 FYEKMQ (reference sequence). CDR3 protein: CASSLGGLDEKLFF. The CDR3 DNA follows: TGTGCCAGCAGCCTAGGGGGTCTGGATGAAAAACTGTTTTTT.

The chain carries TRBV9 and TRBJ2-1; the D is unclear. CDR1 is SGDLS, CDR2 YYNGEE, per germline. Trimming shortened V by 0 bases and J by 5 bases, and 12 bases separated the two germline ends. This CDR3 spans 15 amino acids. DNA for the CDR3: TGTGCCAGCAGCGTAGAAGGGTCGGCTAACAATGAGCAGTTCTTC. Protein product: CASSVEGSANNEQFF.

The genes are TRBV6-1 and TRBJ1-2, with 8 bases identical to TRBD1. Trimming took 6 bases from V and 2 from J; bases not matched to a gene: 2. Per germline, CDR1 MNHNS and CDR2 SASEGT. CDR3 length: 13 residues. CDR3: CASRNRGNYGYTF. CDR3 DNA sequence: TGTGCCAGCAGGAACAGGGGGAACTATGGCTACACCTTC.

This clone was seen a handful of times. The chain carries TRBV28 and TRBJ2-1; no clear D. This CDR3 region has 13 residues. V was trimmed by 6 bases and J by 10 bases, leaving 16 bases between them. Germline-derived CDR1 and CDR2 are MDHEN and SYDVKM. The CDR3: CASSAGWAREQFF. The DNA for the CDR3 is TGTGCCAGCAGCGCCGGGTGGGCCCGGGAGCAGTTCTTC.

This clone showed up just once. The chain employs TRBV9 and TRBJ2-2; no reliable D call. The CDR3 has 14 residues. V shed 1 base and J shed 8 bases, with 12 bases lying between them. Germline CDR1 is SGDLS and CDR2 is YYNGEE. The CDR3 DNA follows: TGTGCCAGCAGCGTAAACAATCTACCTGGGGAGCTGTTTTTT. Its translation is CASSVNNLPGELFF.

The genes are TRBV4-1 and TRBJ2-6, with no clear D. Trimming removed 0 bases from V and 4 bases from J, with 10 bases in between. This CDR3 region has 16 residues. Germline V gene lookup returns CDR1 MGHRA and CDR2 YSYEKL. CDR3 sequence (DNA): TGCGCCAGCAGCCAAGATCCGGGTGCCGGGGCCAACGTCCTGACTTTC. It specifies CASSQDPGAGANVLTF.

The V gene is TRBV6-6, the J gene TRBJ2-7; 10 bases fit TRBD2. Germline V gives CDR1 MNHNY, CDR2 SVGAGI (reference sequence). With V trimmed by 4 bases and J by 0 bases, 6 bases remained unmatched. The CDR3 has 16 residues. The DNA of the CDR3 is TGTGCCAGCAGTTTAGCGGGGGGTCCTTCCTCCTACGAGCAGTACTTC. Protein sequence: CASSLAGGPSSYEQYF.

The CDR3 DNA reads as TGTGCCAGCAGCTTCGAAGGTGAAGCTTTCTTT. Its protein product is CASSFEGEAFF. The V and J genes are TRBV7-9 and TRBJ1-1, with no clear D. This CDR3 spans 11 amino acids. Trimming stripped 3 bases from V and 7 bases from J, with 6 bases between. CDR1 and CDR2 from the germline V gene are SEHNR and FQNEAQ (reference sequence).

The V and J genes are TRBV21-1 and TRBJ1-1; no check of the table's D call, TRBD1, against the DNA was made. TRBV21-1 is annotated as a pseudogene. This CDR3 has 16 residues. The CDR3 nucleotides are TGTGCCAGCAGCTCCCCGAATACAGGGAGGAACACTGAAGCTTTCTTT. Amino acids: CASSSPNTGRNTEAFF.

The chain carries TRBV18 and TRBJ2-2, with 9 bases fitting TRBD1. V shed 6 bases, J shed 2 bases, and the junction held 4 bases outside the gene matches. Germline V lookup: CDR1 KGHSH, CDR2 LQKENI. This CDR3 spans 15 amino acids. The CDR3 bases are TGTGCCAGCTCGAAGGGACAGGGAAACACCGGGGAGCTGTTTTTT. Its protein product is CASSKGQGNTGELFF.

The chain couples TRBV15 to TRBJ2-7; tentative D call: TRBD1 (7 bases). Germline V gene sequence: CDR1 LNHNV, CDR2 YYDKDF (reference sequence). This CDR3 is built from 16 residues. The ends were cut back, 0 bases at V and 3 bases at J, with 15 bases in the middle. In nucleotides, the CDR3 is TGTGCCACCAGCAGAGATCCCGGGAGACAGGGCTACGAGCAGTACTTC. Protein product: CATSRDPGRQGYEQYF.

This chain connects TRBV15 to TRBJ1-1; no firm D call. This CDR3 spans 16 amino acids. The germline V gene has CDR1 LNHNV and CDR2 YYDKDF (reference sequence). Trimming left V 0 bases short and J 1 base short, with 12 bases between. CDR3 sequence (DNA): TGTGCCACCAGCAGAGATTTGGGCGCTGGGAACACTGAAGCTTTCTTT. Its protein product is CATSRDLGAGNTEAFF.

The V call is TRBV19, the J call TRBJ1-6, with D unresolved. CDR3 length: 16 amino acids. V was cut by 9 bases and J by 5 bases, with 20 bases left in between. CDR1 and CDR2 from the germline V gene are LNHDA and SQIVND (reference sequence). The CDR3 nucleotides are TGTGCCAGCAATGATAAGTTTCGAGCCAATAATTCACCCCTCCACTTT. This encodes CASNDKFRANNSPLHF.

This rearrangement joins TRBV6-1 to TRBJ1-1; D ambiguous. This CDR3 region has 15 residues. Trimming took 4 bases from V and 4 from J, leaving 16 bases between them. Germline V CDR1 and CDR2: MNHNS, SASEGT. CDR3 bases: TGTGCCAGCAGTGTTAGTGAGGACTCTGCCACTGAAGCTTTCTTT. Residues: CASSVSEDSATEAFF.